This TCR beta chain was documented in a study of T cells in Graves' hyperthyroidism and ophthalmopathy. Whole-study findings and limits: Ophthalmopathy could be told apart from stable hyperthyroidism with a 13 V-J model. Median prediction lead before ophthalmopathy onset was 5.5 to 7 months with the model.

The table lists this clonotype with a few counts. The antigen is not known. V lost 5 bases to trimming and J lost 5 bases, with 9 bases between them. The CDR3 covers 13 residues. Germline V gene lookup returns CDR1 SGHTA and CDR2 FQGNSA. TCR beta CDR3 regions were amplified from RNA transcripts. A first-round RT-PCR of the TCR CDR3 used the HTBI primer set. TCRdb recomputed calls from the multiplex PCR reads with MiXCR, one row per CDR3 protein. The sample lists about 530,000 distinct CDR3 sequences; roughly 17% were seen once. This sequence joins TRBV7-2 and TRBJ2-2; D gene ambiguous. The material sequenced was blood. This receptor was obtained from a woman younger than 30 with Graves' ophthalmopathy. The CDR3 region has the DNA TGTGCCAGCAGCAAGGGTAGTACCGGGGAGCTGTTTTTT. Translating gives CASSKGSTGELFF.